The next 11 T cell receptor beta chains were all read from a single sample in a study of lymphopenia after photon versus proton radiotherapy. Here immunoSEQ multiplex PCR was the method, and the copy in TCRdb shows in-frame clones only, minus some. The data show more than 30,000 clones, 89% seen once. The material sequenced was peripheral blood, taken from a patient treated with proton-based radiotherapy. The receptor set was obtained from a woman between 65 and 79 years old with pancreatic cancer. Some clones in this sample may be carry-over from other donors' samples.

The chain is built from TRBV5-1 and TRBJ1-4; 8 nucleotides align to TRBD1. With V trimmed by 3 bases and J by 5 bases, 9 bases remained unmatched. From germline, CDR1 is SGHRS and CDR2 YFSETQ. This CDR3 region has 16 residues. CDR3 sequence: CASSSLPGQANEKLFF. As DNA, the CDR3 is TGCGCCAGCAGCTCATTACCGGGACAGGCAAATGAAAAACTGTTTTTT.

This clone was recorded once. V is TRBV28 and J is TRBJ2-7; no reliable D call. The V end was cut by 7 bases, the J end by 0 bases, with 13 bases between. Germline CDR1 is MDHEN and CDR2 is SYDVKM. The CDR3 length is 14 residues. DNA of the CDR3: TGTGCCAGCAAATGGACCGTTTTCTCCTACGAGCAGTACTTC. It translates to CASKWTVFSYEQYF.

The chain links TRBV19 to TRBJ1-1; D may be TRBD1 (6 bases). V lost 4 bases and J 1 base, leaving 13 bases between the germline ends. The CDR3 length is 15 residues. Germline V gene lookup returns CDR1 LNHDA and CDR2 SQIVND (reference sequence). The CDR3 DNA is TGTGCCAGTAGTACCGCGGGGGCCGGGAACACTGAAGCTTTCTTT. Amino acids: CASSTAGAGNTEAFF.

The chain links TRBV11-3 to TRBJ2-1, with 7 bases lining up with TRBD1. Trimming removed 5 bases from V and 7 bases from J; junction bases left unmatched: 5. The CDR3 totals 13 residues. Germline V gives CDR1 SGHNT, CDR2 YENEEA. As DNA, the CDR3 is TGTGCCAGCAGCACGCAGGGGGAGAATGAGCAGTTCTTC. Translation gives CASSTQGENEQFF.

V and J are TRBV29-1 and TRBJ2-1; 7 bases fit TRBD1. Trimming removed 2 bases from V and 12 bases from J; junction bases left unmatched: 16. The CDR3 loop spans 15 amino acids. Looked up from germline, CDR1 is SQVTM and CDR2 is ANQGSEA. As DNA, the CDR3 is TGCAGCGTTGAAAGGGACAGAGGGCCAACAATGAGGCAGTTCTTC. Translated, it gives CSVERDRGPTMRQFF.

J is TRBJ2-7 and V is TRBV7-8, with 8 nucleotides matching TRBD2. This CDR3 contains 16 residues. The V segment lost 2 bases and the J segment 0 bases; nucleotides outside the gene matches: 6. The germline gives CDR1 SGHVS, CDR2 FQNEAQ. Here the CDR3 DNA reads TGTGCCAGCAGCTTATTACTCGGGAGGGCCTCCTACGAGCAGTACTTC. This sequence encodes CASSLLLGRASYEQYF.

The chain employs TRBV6-1 and TRBJ2-7; no firm D call. Between the trimmed V and J ends, which lost 8 bases and 7 bases, there was a span of 15 bases. There are 12 residues in the CDR3. Germline V gene lookup returns CDR1 MNHNS and CDR2 SASEGT. The CDR3 is CASLLGISEQYF. The DNA for the CDR3 is TGTGCCAGCCTATTAGGGATCTCGGAGCAGTACTTC.

The chain links TRBV5-8 to TRBJ2-2; weak D call: TRBD1 (6 bases). Germline loops: CDR1 SGHTS, CDR2 YDEGEE. Trimming removed 4 bases at V and 2 bases at J, with 15 bases between. The CDR3 totals 16 residues. As DNA, the CDR3 is TGTGCCAGCAGCCTCGGGCAGGGACAAAACACCGGGGAGCTGTTTTTT. Amino acids: CASSLGQGQNTGELFF.

The chain links TRBV10-1 to TRBJ2-2, with 13 bases matching TRBD2. Germline CDR1 WNHNN, CDR2 SYGVQD (reference sequence). The J segment lost 6 bases and the V segment lost 6 bases, leaving 7 bases of the junction unmatched. The CDR3 covers 16 residues. The CDR3 nucleotides are TGCGCCAGCAGAGGATCCGGACTAGCGGGAGCCGGGGAGCTGTTTTTT. Translated, it gives CASRGSGLAGAGELFF.

The V call is TRBV27, the J call TRBJ1-2; D unclear. Germline V gives CDR1 MNHEY, CDR2 SMNVEV (reference sequence). The CDR3 spans 15 residues. V lost 0 bases and J lost 5, with 13 bases in between. CDR3 protein: CASSLSHGLQYGYTF. The CDR3 DNA follows: TGTGCCAGCAGTTTATCCCATGGCTTGCAATATGGCTACACCTTC.

The CDR3 DNA reads as TGTGCCAGCAGCCAGGGGACAGGGGGCGTCAATGAGCAGTTCTTC. It codes for CASSQGTGGVNEQFF. The chain joins TRBV6-5 to TRBJ2-1; 12 bases line up with TRBD1. CDR1 and CDR2 from the germline V gene are MNHEY and SVGAGI. J gave up 6 bases and V 6 bases, and 6 bases lay outside the gene matches. The CDR3 has 15 residues.